This passage covers 21 T cell receptor beta chains from one sample sequenced in a study of blood T cell repertoires in COVID-19. Clones were read by immunoSEQ multiplex PCR, and TCRdb kept only the in-frame ones, dropping some. This sample has 200,000 or so clones, with roughly 80% found just once. The sample consisted of peripheral blood. The origin of the receptors is a woman older than 75 with COVID-19, enrolled during active disease.

V is TRBV19 and J is TRBJ2-1; 9 bases agree with TRBD1. With 5 bases clipped from V and 7 bases from J, the junction kept 15 bases outside the gene matches. The CDR3 has 17 amino acids. Germline V gene data show CDR1 as LNHDA and CDR2 as SQIVND (reference sequence). The CDR3 bases are TGTGCCAGTAGTGCAGGGACAGGGAGACTAACCAAGAATGAGCAGTTCTTC. This encodes CASSAGTGRLTKNEQFF. Variable domain in full (rest from reference TRBV19 and TRBJ2-1): DGGITQSPKYLFRKEGQNVTLSCEQNLNHDAMYWYRQDPGQGLRLIYYSQIVNDFQKGDIAEGYSVSREKKESFPLTVTSAQKNPTAFYLCASSAGTGRLTKNEQFFGPGTRLTVL.

This clone has only a few counts. The chain carries TRBV5-1 and TRBJ1-2, with 7 positions matching TRBD1. Germline CDR1 is SGHRS and CDR2 is YFSETQ. The CDR3 is made up of 15 amino acids. The trim removed 0 bases at V and 4 bases at J, leaving 6 bases unmatched. The chain's CDR3 is CASSLGQGGFYGYTF. The CDR3 DNA sequence: TGCGCCAGCAGCTTGGGCCAGGGGGGTTTCTATGGCTACACCTTC.

CDR3 sequence reads: CASSPGTGDEKLFF. CDR3 bases: TGTGCCAGCTCACCAGGGACAGGGGACGAAAAACTGTTTTTT. J is TRBJ1-4 and V is TRBV18; the match to TRBD1 covers 10 bases. Trimming took 2 bases from V and 8 from J; bases not matched to a gene: 2. CDR1 KGHSH and CDR2 LQKENI come from the germline V gene. This CDR3 comprises 14 residues.

CDR3 DNA: TGCGCCAGCAGCGCAATAGGCGGGGGGAAAAGTGATACGCAGTATTTT. Translating gives CASSAIGGGKSDTQYF. This chain connects TRBV4-1 to TRBJ2-3; 8 bases are a match to TRBD2. Per the germline V gene, CDR1 is MGHRA and CDR2 is YSYEKL. V gave up 5 bases and J gave up 6 bases; unmatched junction bases: 13. This CDR3 spans 16 amino acids.

The chain has TRBV9 and TRBJ1-2; D possibly corresponds to TRBD1 (5 bases). The V gene lost 0 bases and the J gene lost 6 bases, with 12 bases spanning the gap. CDR1 SGDLS and CDR2 YYNGEE come from the germline V gene. The CDR3 loop spans 14 amino acids. The CDR3 DNA reads TGTGCCAGCAGCGTAGGACAGATCGCCGATGGCTACACCTTC. Its protein is CASSVGQIADGYTF.

The chain links TRBV28 to TRBJ2-7; 8 bases fit TRBD2. The CDR3 contains 14 residues. CDR1 is MDHEN, CDR2 SYDVKM, per germline. With 5 bases clipped from V and 5 bases from J, the junction kept 8 bases outside the gene matches. The CDR3 DNA is TGTGCCAGCAGTGGACGGGAGGGCCTGAACGAGCAGTACTTC. Its protein product is CASSGREGLNEQYF. The variable domain in full, completed from reference TRBV28 and TRBJ2-7, reads DVKVTQSSRYLVKRTGEKVFLECVQDMDHENMFWYRQDPGLGLRLIYFSYDVKMKEKGDIPEGYSVSREKKERFSLILESASTNQTSMYLCASSGREGLNEQYFGPGTRLTVT.

The chain combines TRBV18 with TRBJ2-1; 7 bases fit TRBD1. V was clipped by 3 bases and J by 11 bases; unmatched bases: 4. The CDR3 totals 12 residues. The V gene's germline CDR1 is KGHSH and CDR2 LQKENI. The CDR3 region is CASSPVGGKQFF. Here the CDR3 DNA reads TGTGCCAGCTCACCGGTAGGGGGCAAGCAGTTCTTC.

V and J are TRBV7-8 and TRBJ2-5; D is perhaps TRBD2 (7 bases). The CDR3 runs 14 residues. Germline V gene data show CDR1 as SGHVS and CDR2 as FQNEAQ. The V gene lost 1 base and the J gene lost 6 bases, with 12 bases spanning the gap. The CDR3 DNA sequence: TGTGCCAGCAGCTTAGGGGGGGGGCCAAAGACCCAGTACTTC. Its protein is CASSLGGGPKTQYF.

The gene calls are TRBV27 and TRBJ2-1; 8 positions match TRBD2. Losses at the gene ends were 5 bases for V and 1 base for J; bases not matched to a gene: 7. Germline lookup yields CDR1 MNHEY and CDR2 SMNVEV (reference sequence). The CDR3 contains 16 residues. The CDR3 DNA reads TGTGCCAGCAGTCCTTTTGCGGGGGGATCCTACAATGAGCAGTTCTTC. This sequence encodes CASSPFAGGSYNEQFF.

This clone was seen only once. The gene calls are TRBV20-1 and TRBJ2-7, with TRBD1 identical over 7 bases. The CDR3 extends over 15 amino acids. Trimming took 3 bases from V and 2 from J; bases not matched to a gene: 10. The V gene's germline CDR1 is DFQATT and CDR2 SNEGSKA (reference sequence). CDR3 nucleotides: TGCAGTGCTAGTCCCCTCCGGGACAGACCCTACGAGCAGTACTTC. Amino acid sequence: CSASPLRDRPYEQYF.

On this clone itself: At the DNA level, this CDR3 is encoded by other sequences in the same sample as well. The rearrangement uses TRBV5-1 and TRBJ2-7, with 9 bases lining up with TRBD1. The V segment lost 0 bases and the J segment 2 bases; nucleotides outside the gene matches: 3. This CDR3 has 15 residues. CDR1 and CDR2 from the germline V gene are SGHRS and YFSETQ. The CDR3 protein is CASSLGDRAPYEQYF. CDR3 sequence (DNA): TGCGCCAGCAGCTTGGGGGACAGGGCACCCTACGAGCAGTACTTC.

V usage is TRBV4-2 and J usage is TRBJ2-7, with 9 bases matching TRBD2. Germline V gives CDR1 LGHNA, CDR2 YNFKEQ. V shed 0 bases and J 3 bases; nucleotides not matched to a gene: 12. The CDR3 is 18 amino acids. This CDR3 is CASSQELGPAGGRYEQYF. The CDR3 region has the DNA TGTGCCAGCAGCCAAGAACTGGGACCGGCGGGGGGGCGCTACGAGCAGTACTTC.

J is TRBJ1-4 and V is TRBV5-1, with D uncertain. CDR3 length: 15 amino acids. Trimming pared 1 base from V and 4 bases from J, leaving 11 bases between. In germline, CDR1 is SGHRS, CDR2 YFSETQ. Here the CDR3 reads CASSLLGGGNEKLFF. In nucleotides, the CDR3 is TGCGCCAGCAGCTTGCTAGGCGGAGGTAATGAAAAACTGTTTTTT. Drawing the rest from reference TRBV5-1 and TRBJ1-4, the complete variable domain is KAGVTQTPRYLIKTRGQQVTLSCSPISGHRSVSWYQQTPGQGLQFLFEYFSETQRNKGNFPGRFSGRQFSNSRSEMNVSTLELGDSALYLCASSLLGGGNEKLFFGSGTQLSVL.

This chain joins TRBV5-1 and TRBJ2-7; 8 bases fit TRBD2. Germline V CDR1 and CDR2: SGHRS, YFSETQ. The CDR3 contains 15 residues. V shed 0 bases, J shed 5 bases, and the junction held 7 bases outside the gene matches. The CDR3 reads CASSLAVTSVDEQYF. In DNA, the CDR3 is TGCGCCAGCAGCTTGGCCGTGACTAGCGTCGACGAGCAGTACTTC.

The chain employs TRBV3-1 (or the pseudogene TRBV3-2) and TRBJ1-6; D ambiguous. V lost 1 base and J lost 8, with 9 bases in between. This CDR3 comprises 14 residues. Per germline, CDR1 LGHDT and CDR2 YNNKEL (reference sequence). The CDR3, as DNA: TGTGCCAGCAGCCAAGGGGCAGTTTATTCACCCCTCCACTTT. It yields the protein CASSQGAVYSPLHF.

Here the CDR3 reads CASSPHRGPGNTIYF. DNA for the CDR3: TGTGCCAGCAGTCCCCATAGGGGGCCTGGAAACACCATATATTTT. This sequence joins TRBV27 and TRBJ1-3; 7 positions match TRBD1. The CDR3 sequence is 15 residues long. V shed 5 bases and J 2 bases; nucleotides not matched to a gene: 6. Germline V CDR1 and CDR2: MNHEY, SMNVEV (reference sequence).

This clone was found a few times. V and J are TRBV6-5 and TRBJ1-1; D call uncertain. The CDR3 is 15 residues long. The germline V gene has CDR1 MNHEY and CDR2 SVGAGI. Deletions cut 5 bases from V and 5 bases from J, with 18 bases between. The CDR3 bases are TGTGCCAGCAGTCGACCGGGAAGGTCGGGAACTGAAGCTTTCTTT. Translation: CASSRPGRSGTEAFF.

The J gene is TRBJ1-3, the V gene TRBV2; unclear D gene. The germline V gene encodes CDR1 SNHLY and CDR2 FYNNEI. Trimming left V 6 bases short and J 0 bases short, with 12 bases between. This CDR3 has 15 residues. The CDR3 DNA is TGTGCCAGCAGGGTCCACCCAGGCTCTGGAAACACCATATATTTT. Its translation: CASRVHPGSGNTIYF.

The J gene is TRBJ2-5, the V gene TRBV5-4, with 9 nucleotides matching TRBD2. Germline V gene lookup returns CDR1 SGHNT and CDR2 YYREEE (reference sequence). Trimming at V came to 3 bases and at J to 2 bases, leaving 8 bases not matched to a gene. CDR3 length equals 16 residues. CDR3 in amino acids: CASSWWAGGPQETQYF. The CDR3 DNA reads TGTGCCAGCAGCTGGTGGGCGGGAGGGCCGCAAGAGACCCAGTACTTC.

The chain recombines TRBV2 with TRBJ2-7, with 8 bases matching TRBD1. CDR3 length: 15 amino acids. Germline V CDR1 and CDR2: SNHLY, FYNNEI. Germline trimming cut 7 bases from V and 6 bases from J; bases unmatched to any gene: 14. The CDR3: CASTLSGTGSTEQYF. The CDR3 region has the DNA TGTGCCAGCACTCTCTCCGGGACAGGTTCTACCGAGCAGTACTTC.

This clone was detected a few times. The chain joins TRBV5-6 to TRBJ2-2; TRBD1 matches 8 bases. CDR3 length: 15 amino acids. From germline, CDR1 is SGHDT and CDR2 YYEEEE. The V gene end was trimmed by 2 bases and the J gene end by 5 bases; junction bases not matched to a gene: 5. CDR3 protein: CASSFRDRKTGELFF. The CDR3 DNA follows: TGTGCCAGCAGCTTCCGGGACAGGAAAACCGGGGAGCTGTTTTTT.